This T cell receptor beta chain was sequenced for a study of blood T cell repertoires in COVID-19. Overall study: Samples representing acute and convalescent COVID-19 were sourced from the United States, Italy and Spain. Nucleic acid was either cDNA or gDNA, and it came from T cells, B-cell-depleted T cells, or PBMCs.

With regard to this clone: Other DNA sequences in this specimen translate into the identical CDR3.

Original handling: Reference gene primer amplification gave estimated nucleated cell counts. Data came from immunoSEQ multiplex PCR; TCRdb stores just in-frame clones and leaves some out. D and trimming come from the DNA, and the V and J calls and clone size come from that table. The profile covers around 300,000 clones, with 88% appearing a single time and 9% to 9.5% taken by the ten largest. V shed 3 bases, J shed 3 bases, and the junction held 2 bases outside the gene matches. This CDR3 region has 13 residues. Germline V lookup: CDR1 LNHDA, CDR2 SQIVND (reference sequence). The sequence was obtained from a man younger than 35 with active or convalescent COVID-19. V is TRBV19 and J is TRBJ2-7, with TRBD1 matching 7 bases. The material sequenced was peripheral blood. The CDR3 spells CASSMGQIYEQYF. The CDR3 coding sequence is TGTGCCAGTAGTATGGGACAGATCTACGAGCAGTACTTC.